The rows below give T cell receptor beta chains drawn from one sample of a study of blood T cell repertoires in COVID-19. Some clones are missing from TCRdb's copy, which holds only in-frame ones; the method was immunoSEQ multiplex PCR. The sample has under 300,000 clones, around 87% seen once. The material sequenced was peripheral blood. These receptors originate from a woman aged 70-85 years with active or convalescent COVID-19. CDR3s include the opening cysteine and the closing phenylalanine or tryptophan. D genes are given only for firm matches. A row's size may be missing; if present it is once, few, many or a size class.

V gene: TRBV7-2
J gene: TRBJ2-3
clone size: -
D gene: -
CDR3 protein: CASSYIAGDTQYF
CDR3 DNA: TGTGCCAGCAGCTACATCGCCGGGGATACGCAGTATTTT

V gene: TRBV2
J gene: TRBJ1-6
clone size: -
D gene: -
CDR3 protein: CASSESLHSPLHF
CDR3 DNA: TGTGCCAGCAGTGAATCCCTTCATTCACCCCTCCACTTT

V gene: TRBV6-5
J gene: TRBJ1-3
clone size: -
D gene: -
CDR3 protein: CASISIGESGNTIYF
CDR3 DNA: TGTGCCAGCATCTCCATCGGGGAGTCAGGAAACACCATATATTTT

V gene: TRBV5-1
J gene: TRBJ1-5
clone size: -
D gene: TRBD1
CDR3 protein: CASSPGQGDQPQHF
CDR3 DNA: TGCGCCAGCAGCCCAGGACAGGGGGATCAGCCCCAGCATTTT

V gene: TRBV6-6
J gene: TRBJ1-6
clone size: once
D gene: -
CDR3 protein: CASSYSGGINSPLHF
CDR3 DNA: TGTGCCAGCAGTTACTCGGGCGGGATCAATTCACCCCTCCACTTT

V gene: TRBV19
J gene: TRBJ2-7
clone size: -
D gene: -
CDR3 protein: CASSIVDQPGYEQYF
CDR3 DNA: TGTGCCAGTAGTATAGTTGACCAACCAGGCTACGAGCAGTACTTC

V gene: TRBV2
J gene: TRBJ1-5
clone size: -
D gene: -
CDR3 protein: CASSEEGGQPQHF
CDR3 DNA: TGTGCCAGCAGTGAAGAGGGAGGTCAGCCCCAGCATTTT

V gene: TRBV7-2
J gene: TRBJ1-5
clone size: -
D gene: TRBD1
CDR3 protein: CASSLGTGVPSQPQHF
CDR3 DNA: TGTGCCAGCAGCTTAGGGACAGGGGTTCCTAGTCAGCCCCAGCATTTT

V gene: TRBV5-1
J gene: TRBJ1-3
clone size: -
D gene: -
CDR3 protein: CASSLDGRGGNTIYF
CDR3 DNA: TGCGCCAGCAGCTTGGATGGCCGAGGGGGAAACACCATATATTTT

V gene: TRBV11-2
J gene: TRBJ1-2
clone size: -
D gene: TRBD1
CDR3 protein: CASSLAEGQGGYTF
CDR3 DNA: TGTGCCAGCAGCCTCGCCGAGGGACAGGGCGGCTACACCTTC

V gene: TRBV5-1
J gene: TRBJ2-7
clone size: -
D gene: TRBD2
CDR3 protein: CASSLGPWAGAYEQYF
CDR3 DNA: TGCGCCAGCAGCTTGGGCCCCTGGGCGGGGGCCTACGAGCAGTACTTC

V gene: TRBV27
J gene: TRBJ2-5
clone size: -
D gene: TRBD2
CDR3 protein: CAAQGTSGGQETQYF
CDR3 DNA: TGTGCCGCCCAAGGGACTAGCGGGGGGCAAGAGACCCAGTACTTC

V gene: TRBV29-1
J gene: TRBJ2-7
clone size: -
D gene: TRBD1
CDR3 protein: CSALTGGAVEQYF
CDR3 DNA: TGCAGCGCCCTGACAGGGGGCGCGGTCGAGCAGTACTTC

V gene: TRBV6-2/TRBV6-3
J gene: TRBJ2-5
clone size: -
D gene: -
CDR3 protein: CASRPLGAGTQYF
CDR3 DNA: TGTGCCAGCAGGCCTCTAGGGGCCGGGACCCAGTACTTC

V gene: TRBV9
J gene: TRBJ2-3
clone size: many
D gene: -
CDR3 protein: CASSVEQQSSADTQYF
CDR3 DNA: TGTGCCAGCAGCGTCGAACAGCAAAGTAGCGCAGATACGCAGTATTTT

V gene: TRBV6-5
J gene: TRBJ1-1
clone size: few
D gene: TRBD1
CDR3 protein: CASSYGGGTTEAFF
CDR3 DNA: TGTGCCAGCAGTTACGGAGGGGGCACGACTGAAGCTTTCTTT

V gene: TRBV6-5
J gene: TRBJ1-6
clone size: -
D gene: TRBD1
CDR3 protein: CASSFDRDGSPLHF
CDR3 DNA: TGTGCCAGCAGCTTTGACAGGGACGGTTCACCCCTCCACTTT

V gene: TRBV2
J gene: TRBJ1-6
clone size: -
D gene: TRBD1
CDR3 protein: CASQVQDRASPLHF
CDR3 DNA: TGTGCCAGCCAGGTCCAGGACAGGGCTTCACCCCTCCACTTT